The 27 T cell receptor beta chains in this list originate from one sample, sequenced in a study of shared clonotypes between healthy human individuals. Profiled with immunoSEQ multiplex PCR; TCRdb holds only in-frame clones, not every one. The data contain 2 million to 2.5 million clones, 85% to 95% of them singletons. What was sequenced was naive CD4+ T cells from PBMCs. Regarding subset: CD45RA+ positively selected. The source is a young man in good health. Some clones in this sample may be carry-over from other donors' samples.

The chain is built from TRBV11-2 and TRBJ2-7; D uncertain. This CDR3 is 12 amino acids long. Germline lookup yields CDR1 SGHAT and CDR2 FQNNGV. Trimming took off 8 bases at V and 4 bases at J, with 12 bases between the two ends. The CDR3 nucleotides read TGTGCCAGCTCCGTAGGTAGTTACGAGCAGTACTTC. Translated, it gives CASSVGSYEQYF. Using reference TRBV11-2 and TRBJ2-7 for the parts outside the CDR3, the full variable domain is EAGVAQSPRYKIIEKRQSVAFWCNPISGHATLYWYQQILGQGPKLLIQFQNNGVVDDSQLPKDRFSAERLKGVDSTLKIQPAKLEDSAVYLCASSVGSYEQYFGPGTRLTVT.

The CDR3 nucleotides are TGTGCCAGCAGCCCGGGACAGGGAGCCTACGAGCAGTACTTC. As protein: CASSPGQGAYEQYF. This chain connects TRBV25-1 to TRBJ2-7; 9 positions match TRBD1. V shed 6 bases, J shed 2 bases, and the junction held 5 bases outside the gene matches. The CDR3 covers 14 residues. Germline CDR1 reads MGHDK; CDR2 reads SYGVNS.

As concerns this clone: The same CDR3 is also encoded by other DNA sequences in this sample. The V and J genes are TRBV5-1 and TRBJ1-3; D is unresolved. V lost 0 bases, J lost 0 bases, and 4 bases lay in between. The germline V gene has CDR1 SGHRS and CDR2 YFSETQ. The length of the CDR3 is 14 residues. CDR3: CASSLGTSGNTIYF. CDR3 sequence (DNA): TGCGCCAGCAGCTTGGGGACCTCTGGAAACACCATATATTTT.

This clone showed up just once. This rearrangement joins TRBV5-1 to TRBJ2-2; D unclear. Germline-derived CDR1 and CDR2 are SGHRS and YFSETQ. The CDR3 is made up of 14 amino acids. The V end was cut by 6 bases, the J end by 2 bases, with 11 bases between. The DNA of the CDR3 is TGCGCCAGCATGTTTCTCATTAACACCGGGGAGCTGTTTTTT. As protein: CASMFLINTGELFF.

This clone was counted only a few times. This sequence joins TRBV5-1 and TRBJ1-2, with D perhaps matching TRBD1 (6 bases). Germline lookup yields CDR1 SGHRS and CDR2 YFSETQ. CDR3 length: 14 amino acids. Trimming cost V 4 bases and J 2 bases, with 12 bases left between them. CDR3 DNA: TGCGCCAGCAGCATGGGACATCAGAACTATGGCTACACCTTC. This encodes CASSMGHQNYGYTF.

The chain employs TRBV5-1 and TRBJ1-3; 7 bases are shared with TRBD1. This CDR3 region has 14 residues. The germline CDR1 and CDR2 sequences are SGHRS and YFSETQ. Unmatched junction bases numbered 6, after V lost 4 bases and J lost 5 bases. The CDR3 region is CASSAGTVRNTIYF. In DNA form, the CDR3 reads TGCGCCAGCAGCGCCGGGACAGTTAGAAACACCATATATTTT.

Details on this clone: One end of the junction fails to match germline, which may point to a read error. The J gene is TRBJ2-7, the V gene TRBV7-2; no definite D call. There are 13 residues in the CDR3. CDR1 SGHTA and CDR2 FQGNSA come from the germline V gene. CDR3 protein: CASSLDRATPQVF. The CDR3 bases are TGTGCCAGCAGCTTAGATCGGGCTACTCCCCAAGTATTC.

This sequence joins TRBV9 and TRBJ2-2; TRBD2 matches 15 bases. V was pared by 3 bases and J by 1 base, with 1 base of the junction left unmatched. CDR1 and CDR2 from the germline V gene are SGDLS and YYNGEE. The CDR3 spans 17 residues. The CDR3 loop is CASSGTSGRGNTGELFF. The CDR3 DNA sequence: TGTGCCAGCAGCGGGACTAGCGGGAGGGGGAACACCGGGGAGCTGTTTTTT.

This clone was seen only a few times. Different DNA sequences within this sample yield the same CDR3. This rearrangement joins TRBV18 to TRBJ1-2, with 7 bases lining up with TRBD1. The CDR3 consists of 15 residues. Germline assignment: CDR1 KGHSH and CDR2 LQKENI. J was trimmed by 0 bases and V by 2 bases; bases with no gene match: 3. The CDR3 nucleotides are TGTGCCAGCTCACCAAGACAGGGATCTAACTATGGCTACACCTTC. Translated: CASSPRQGSNYGYTF. Combining the CDR3 with reference TRBV18 and TRBJ1-2 gives the whole variable domain NAGVMQNPRHLVRRRGQEARLRCSPMKGHSHVYWYRQLPEEGLKFMVYLQKENIIDESGMPKERFSAEFPKEGPSILRIQQVVRGDSAAYFCASSPRQGSNYGYTFGSGTRLTVV.

The rearrangement links TRBV19 to TRBJ2-5; D could derive from TRBD1 or TRBD2 (5 bases each). The CDR3 runs to 13 residues. Germline lookup yields CDR1 LNHDA and CDR2 SQIVND (reference sequence). Trimming cost V 9 bases and J 4 bases, with 15 bases left between them. The CDR3 sequence is CASARDGRETQYF. The CDR3 DNA reads as TGTGCCAGCGCTCGGGACGGAAGAGAGACCCAGTACTTC.

The chain couples TRBV19 to TRBJ1-4; the match to TRBD1 covers 10 bases. V shed 6 bases, J shed 6 bases, and the junction held 7 bases outside the gene matches. The length of the CDR3 is 15 residues. CDR1 and CDR2 from the germline V gene are LNHDA and SQIVND (reference sequence). CDR3 sequence reads: CASSPPGQGDEKLFF. The CDR3 region has the DNA TGTGCCAGTAGCCCTCCCGGACAGGGGGATGAAAAACTGTTTTTT.

As concerns this clone: Distinct nucleotide sequences in the sample also encode this CDR3. The chain is built from TRBV18 and TRBJ1-4, with D perhaps matching TRBD1 (5 bases). This CDR3 has 15 amino acids. Per germline, CDR1 KGHSH and CDR2 LQKENI. Trimming stripped 1 base from V and 2 bases from J, with 8 bases between. The CDR3 here is CASSPQGTTNEKLFF. CDR3 DNA: TGTGCCAGCTCACCACAGGGGACCACTAATGAAAAACTGTTTTTT.

About this clone: The same CDR3 also results from other DNA sequences found in this sample. V and J are TRBV5-1 and TRBJ1-3; no clear D gene. The CDR3 covers 14 residues. The germline CDR1 and CDR2 sequences are SGHRS and YFSETQ. The ends were cut back, 2 bases at V and 3 bases at J, with 9 bases in the middle. The CDR3 loop is CASSLGVSGNTIYF. The CDR3 DNA reads TGCGCCAGCAGCTTAGGTGTTAGTGGAAACACCATATATTTT.

The chain links TRBV5-1 to TRBJ2-5; TRBD2 is a possible D gene (5 bases). Germline CDR1 SGHRS, CDR2 YFSETQ. Deletions cut 1 base from V and 7 bases from J, with 14 bases between. This CDR3 contains 14 residues. The CDR3 protein is CASSLLERSGTQYF. CDR3 bases: TGCGCCAGCAGCTTGTTGGAGCGGTCGGGGACCCAGTACTTC. Full variable domain (outside the CDR3, taken from reference TRBV5-1 and TRBJ2-5): KAGVTQTPRYLIKTRGQQVTLSCSPISGHRSVSWYQQTPGQGLQFLFEYFSETQRNKGNFPGRFSGRQFSNSRSEMNVSTLELGDSALYLCASSLLERSGTQYFGPGTRLLVL.

V gene TRBV30 combines with J gene TRBJ2-2; D remains ambiguous. The CDR3 contains 17 residues. Germline CDR1 is GTSNPN and CDR2 is SVGIG (reference sequence). In nucleotides, the CDR3 is TGTGCGCTGCCCCGAGGACCCTTCTCTCTGAACACCGGGGAGCTGTTTTTT. Encoded protein: CALPRGPFSLNTGELFF.

The genes are TRBV10-1 and TRBJ1-1; no firm D call. Germline CDR1 and CDR2: WNHNN and SYGVQD (reference sequence). The CDR3 is 15 residues long. The ends were cut back, 2 bases at V and 1 base at J, with 11 bases in the middle. The CDR3 is CASSEGRWGNTEAFF. In DNA form, the CDR3 reads TGCGCCAGCAGTGAGGGTAGGTGGGGGAACACTGAAGCTTTCTTT.

This sequence joins TRBV19 and TRBJ2-1, with 15 positions matching TRBD2. The CDR3 is 19 amino acids. Per germline, CDR1 LNHDA and CDR2 SQIVND (reference sequence). The V gene end was trimmed by 9 bases and the J gene end by 7 bases; junction bases not matched to a gene: 19. The CDR3 is CASVSWGTGTSGRMNEQFF. CDR3 nucleotides: TGTGCCAGCGTCTCATGGGGGACCGGGACTAGCGGGAGGATGAATGAGCAGTTCTTC.

This clone was counted a single time. The chain links TRBV10-3 to TRBJ2-2, with 10 bases identical to TRBD2. Germline CDR1 reads ENHRY; CDR2 reads SYGVKD. The CDR3 runs 16 residues. The V gene end was trimmed by 7 bases and the J gene end by 5 bases; junction bases not matched to a gene: 10. The CDR3 nucleotides are TGTGCCATCAAATGGACTAGCGGCCAGGGAACCGGGGAGCTGTTTTTT. Its protein is CAIKWTSGQGTGELFF.

The genes are TRBV29-1 and TRBJ2-1, with D tentatively TRBD2 (7 bases). Per the germline V gene, CDR1 is SQVTM and CDR2 is ANQGSEA. Trimming took off 6 bases at V and 1 base at J, with 13 bases between the two ends. The CDR3 runs 14 residues. The CDR3 DNA reads as TGCAGCGTCGAGGGGGGGTTTTCCTACAATGAGCAGTTCTTC. The encoded protein is CSVEGGFSYNEQFF.

CDR3 loop: CAISESRGSSGNQPQHF. The CDR3, as DNA: TGTGCCATCAGTGAGTCCAGGGGGTCTTCTGGCAATCAGCCCCAGCATTTT. V is TRBV10-3 and J is TRBJ1-5, with 7 bases fitting TRBD1. The CDR3 covers 17 residues. The germline V gene encodes CDR1 ENHRY and CDR2 SYGVKD. J was trimmed by 2 bases and V by 0 bases; bases with no gene match: 7.

The V call is TRBV4-3, the J call TRBJ1-6; D is possibly TRBD1 (5 bases). The CDR3 totals 16 residues. V lost 2 bases and J 5 bases, leaving 13 bases between the germline ends. Per the germline V gene, CDR1 is LGHNA and CDR2 is YSLEER. This CDR3 reads CASSQLAGTNNSPLHF. The CDR3 DNA sequence: TGCGCCAGCAGCCAACTTGCCGGGACGAATAATTCACCCCTCCACTTT.

This clone was observed a single time. CDR3 in DNA: TGTGCCAGCAGTTCCCTGTCCGGGACAAATGGCAATCAGCCCCAGCATTTT. Translation: CASSSLSGTNGNQPQHF. The chain combines TRBV28 with TRBJ1-5, with a possible D match to TRBD1 (6 bases). V was pared by 4 bases and J by 2 bases, with 18 bases between. Germline CDR1 MDHEN, CDR2 SYDVKM. This CDR3 has 17 residues. The whole variable domain, remainder taken from reference TRBV28 and TRBJ1-5, is DVKVTQSSRYLVKRTGEKVFLECVQDMDHENMFWYRQDPGLGLRLIYFSYDVKMKEKGDIPEGYSVSREKKERFSLILESASTNQTSMYLCASSSLSGTNGNQPQHFGDGTRLSIL.

The chain uses TRBV5-1 and TRBJ2-3; 9 nucleotides match TRBD2. J was trimmed by 4 bases and V by 0 bases; bases with no gene match: 12. CDR1 and CDR2 (germline): SGHRS, YFSETQ. The CDR3 runs to 18 residues. The CDR3 DNA reads as TGCGCCAGCAGCTTGGCCTTGAGTAGCGGGAGCTCCCCAGATACGCAGTATTTT. This codes for CASSLALSSGSSPDTQYF.

The chain combines TRBV4-3 with TRBJ1-1; no reliable D call. Trimming shortened V by 1 base and J by 5 bases, and 14 bases separated the two germline ends. Germline values: CDR1 LGHNA, CDR2 YSLEER. The CDR3 contains 15 residues. The CDR3 protein is CASSQVRGGRTEAFF. The CDR3 DNA reads TGCGCCAGCAGCCAAGTACGGGGTGGTCGGACTGAAGCTTTCTTT.

The V gene is TRBV6-1, the J gene TRBJ2-7; possibly TRBD2 for D (5 bases). The V and J ends lost 0 bases and 4 bases respectively, with 7 bases between them. The length of the CDR3 is 13 residues. CDR1 and CDR2 from the germline V gene are MNHNS and SASEGT. The CDR3 bases are TGTGCCAGCAGTGAAGCGGACTGGTACGAGCAGTACTTC. Residues: CASSEADWYEQYF.

The chain combines TRBV27 with TRBJ2-5; D gene uncertain. CDR3 length: 14 amino acids. V shed 3 bases and J shed 5 bases, with 13 bases lying between them. Germline V gene sequence: CDR1 MNHEY, CDR2 SMNVEV (reference sequence). The CDR3 bases are TGTGCCAGCAGTTTTTCGGTAGCCGGGGAGACCCAGTACTTC. This encodes CASSFSVAGETQYF.

CDR3 coding DNA: TGTGCCAGCAGTAGACAGGGACCCCAAGCTAACTATGGCTACACCTTC. This gives the protein CASSRQGPQANYGYTF. The chain combines TRBV7-9 with TRBJ1-2; 7 bases map to TRBD1. Per the germline V gene, CDR1 is SEHNR and CDR2 is FQNEAQ (reference sequence). The V gene end was trimmed by 6 bases and the J gene end by 0 bases; junction bases not matched to a gene: 10. There are 16 residues in the CDR3.